The sequence of this T cell receptor beta chain was determined in a study of CD8 T cells in Susac syndrome. CDR3 length: 14 residues. Germline-derived CDR1 and CDR2 are SNHLY and FYNNEI. The V gene end was trimmed by 10 bases and the J gene end by 3 bases; junction bases not matched to a gene: 6. This clonotype was recorded only once. After extraction with the RNeasy kit, roughly 0.45 to 1 ug of the RNA was reverse transcribed using random hexamers. TCRdb called the immunoSEQ multiplex PCR reads again in MiXCR, with one record for every CDR3 protein. There are 51,000 or so distinct CDR3 sequences in the sample; approximately 93% occur only once, and 0.5% to 0.55% lies in the top ten.

The specimen was CD8+ T cells from PBMCs. The source is a human donor in good health. J is TRBJ2-7 and V is TRBV2, with 13 nucleotides matching TRBD2. The CDR3 loop is CATQGLAGYYEQYF. The CDR3 nucleotides are TGTGCCACCCAGGGACTAGCGGGATACTACGAGCAGTACTTC.